This record concerns one TCR beta chain sequence. The target antigen is unknown. This CDR3 spans 13 amino acids. The J segment lost 4 bases and the V segment lost 5 bases, leaving 4 bases of the junction unmatched. The germline gives CDR1 MNHNS, CDR2 SASEGT. This record comes from a study of CD8 T cells in ankylosing spondylitis. Making use of molecular barcodes, quantitative 5'-RACE generated TCR beta libraries. TCRdb reanalysed the 5' RACE reads using MiXCR and keeps one entry per CDR3 protein. Of around 140,000 distinct CDR3 sequences listed, 17% are singletons. Study-wide points: Reports say disease-linked clones showed up significantly more in matched ankylosing spondylitis synovial fluid. Some motif variants were previously reported in reactive arthritis synovial fluid and blood. One TCR beta motif, made up of under ten highly homologous variants, appeared characteristic of ankylosing spondylitis blood.

Material for sequencing was blood, either unsorted or a sorted T cell fraction (not recorded which). The sequence came from a male donor with ankylosing spondylitis. The V call is TRBV6-1, the J call TRBJ1-2; 7 nucleotides match TRBD1. The CDR3 sequence is CASSLRGSYGYTF. In DNA, the CDR3 is TGTGCCAGCAGTCTCAGGGGGAGCTATGGCTACACCTTC.